A selection of T cell receptor beta chains follows, all from one sample in a study of blood T cell repertoires in COVID-19. TCRdb's table, derived via immunoSEQ multiplex PCR, lists solely in-frame clones and lacks some. The data contain roughly 150,000 clones, just under 85% of them singletons. The sequenced sample was peripheral blood. These receptors came from a woman older than 75 with COVID-19, enrolled during active disease. The CDR3 runs from the conserved cysteine through the conserved F or W. A D gene is named only where the DNA matches it firmly.

>TRBD2|TRBJ2-3|TRBV7-2
TGTGCCAGCAGCTTAAGATTCGCGGGAGGGCGGGATACGCAGTATTTT
CASSLRFAGGRDTQYF
>.|TRBJ2-7|TRBV10-3
TGTGCCATCAGCGAAGGGACTGACTACTACGAGCAGTACTTC
CAISEGTDYYEQYF
>.|TRBJ2-3|TRBV12-5
TGTGCTAGTGGTTTGTCCTCCGGGACTCACTCCACAGATACGCAGTATTTT
CASGLSSGTHSTDTQYF
>.|TRBJ1-6|TRBV21-1
TGTGCCAGCGGCGGACGAGGGTTGGATTCACCCCTCCACTTT
CASGGRGLDSPLHF
>.|TRBJ2-7|TRBV5-4
TGTGCCAGCAGCTTGGTTTCCGGGTTCCCGTCGGGCGAGCAGTACTTC
CASSLVSGFPSGEQYF
>.|TRBJ1-1|TRBV25-1
TGTGCCAGCAGTGAGTCGTCTACGGGGTCTGAAGCTTTCTTT
CASSESSTGSEAFF
>TRBD2|TRBJ2-3|TRBV19
TGTGCCAGTACGGCGGGGGTTAGCACAGATACGCAGTATTTT
CASTAGVSTDTQYF
>TRBD2|TRBJ2-3|TRBV9
TGTGCCAGCAGCGTAGTTGGGCGGGGGGCCTTGCCGGATACGCAGTATTTT
CASSVVGRGALPDTQYF
>.|TRBJ1-1|TRBV18
TGTGCCAGCTCACCCATGGACTTGGGCCCGCACACTGAAGCTTTCTTT
CASSPMDLGPHTEAFF
>TRBD1|TRBJ2-7|TRBV19
TGTGCCAGTAGTCTCGGAACAGGGGGCGCGCGAAAGCAGTACTTC
CASSLGTGGARKQYF
>.|TRBJ2-7|TRBV24-1
TGTGCCACCAGTGACGCGCTAGCGACTAGCTCCTACGAGCAGTACTTC
CATSDALATSSYEQYF
>.|TRBJ2-5|TRBV28
TGTGCCAGCAGCGTGTACCAAGAGACCCAGTACTTC
CASSVYQETQYF
>TRBD2|TRBJ2-7|TRBV5-4
TGTGCCAGCAGCTTGGCTAGCGGGAGGTTCGAGCAGTACTTC
CASSLASGRFEQYF
>.|TRBJ1-5|TRBV7-2
TGTGCCAGCAGCCTCGGGCCGGGAAGGGGCAATCAGCCCCAGCATTTT
CASSLGPGRGNQPQHF
>TRBD2|TRBJ2-3|TRBV10-3
TGTGCCACTGCCCGGGGGGGGAGCACAGATACGCAGTATTTT
CATARGGSTDTQYF